The rows below give T cell receptor beta chains drawn from one sample of a study of shared clonotypes between healthy human individuals. The assay was immunoSEQ multiplex PCR, and TCRdb's table has in-frame clones only and misses some. The table shows roughly 2 million clones, with 95% occurring only once. Sequenced input: naive CD4+ T cells sorted from blood. Source of these receptors: a man aged 18 to 29 in good health. Each CDR3 is given with its conserved first and last residue. The order of the fields is V gene, clone size, D gene, J gene, CDR3 protein, CDR3 DNA. The D gene is left open where the match is weak. Expanded clones get a size class; other rows say once, few or many, or leave the size out.

V gene: TRBV19
clone size: once
D gene: .
J gene: TRBJ2-7
CDR3 protein: CASSIRGSTYEQYF
CDR3 DNA: TGTGCCAGTAGTATAAGGGGATCTACCTACGAGCAGTACTTC

V gene: TRBV18
clone size: .
D gene: TRBD1
J gene: TRBJ1-2
CDR3 protein: CASSPGTQGAGGYTF
CDR3 DNA: TGTGCCAGCTCACCTGGTACCCAGGGGGCAGGAGGCTACACCTTC

V gene: TRBV5-1
clone size: .
D gene: .
J gene: TRBJ2-7
CDR3 protein: CASSLAGRGYEQYF
CDR3 DNA: TGCGCCAGCAGCTTGGCCGGTAGGGGCTACGAGCAGTACTTC

V gene: TRBV19
clone size: .
D gene: .
J gene: TRBJ2-7
CDR3 protein: CASSMGDTFYEQYF
CDR3 DNA: TGTGCCAGTTCTATGGGGGACACCTTTTACGAGCAGTACTTC

V gene: TRBV2
clone size: .
D gene: .
J gene: TRBJ2-2
CDR3 protein: CASSNMMGTGELFF
CDR3 DNA: TGTGCCAGCAGTAACATGATGGGGACCGGGGAGCTGTTTTTT

V gene: TRBV9
clone size: .
D gene: .
J gene: TRBJ2-1
CDR3 protein: CASSVGQGRGNYNEQFF
CDR3 DNA: TGTGCCAGCAGCGTAGGACAGGGGCGGGGGAACTACAATGAGCAGTTCTTC

V gene: TRBV4-3
clone size: .
D gene: .
J gene: TRBJ1-5
CDR3 protein: CASSQDPGQPQHF
CDR3 DNA: TGCGCCAGCAGCCAGGATCCAGGTCAGCCCCAGCATTTT

V gene: TRBV11-3
clone size: few
D gene: .
J gene: TRBJ2-7
CDR3 protein: CASSPSGGYEQYF
CDR3 DNA: TGTGCCAGCAGCCCTTCCGGGGGCTACGAGCAGTACTTC

V gene: TRBV5-6
clone size: .
D gene: TRBD1
J gene: TRBJ2-7
CDR3 protein: CASSSDRGRPNEQYF
CDR3 DNA: TGTGCCAGCAGCTCGGACAGGGGGCGGCCTAACGAGCAGTACTTC

V gene: TRBV6-5
clone size: .
D gene: .
J gene: TRBJ2-3
CDR3 protein: CASSRGRSTDTQYF
CDR3 DNA: TGTGCCAGCAGCCGCGGGCGGAGCACAGATACGCAGTATTTT

V gene: TRBV10-3
clone size: .
D gene: TRBD1
J gene: TRBJ1-1
CDR3 protein: CAISDRDRLNTEAFF
CDR3 DNA: TGTGCCATCAGTGATAGGGACAGGCTGAACACTGAAGCTTTCTTT

V gene: TRBV2
clone size: .
D gene: TRBD1
J gene: TRBJ1-6
CDR3 protein: CASSEAGGLGGYGSPLHF
CDR3 DNA: TGTGCCAGCAGTGAAGCCGGGGGACTAGGGGGCTATGGTTCACCCCTCCACTTT

V gene: TRBV18
clone size: .
D gene: .
J gene: TRBJ2-3
CDR3 protein: CASSPPSGGGSDTQYF
CDR3 DNA: TGTGCCAGCTCACCACCGAGCGGCGGGGGCTCAGATACGCAGTATTTT

V gene: TRBV18
clone size: .
D gene: TRBD1
J gene: TRBJ2-7
CDR3 protein: CASSPPTGGGYEQYF
CDR3 DNA: TGTGCCAGCTCACCACCGACAGGGGGCGGATACGAGCAGTACTTC

V gene: TRBV13
clone size: .
D gene: .
J gene: TRBJ2-7
CDR3 protein: CASSVGSTYEQYF
CDR3 DNA: TGTGCCAGCAGCGTCGGCAGTACCTACGAGCAGTACTTC

V gene: TRBV5-1
clone size: .
D gene: .
J gene: TRBJ1-1
CDR3 protein: CASSPGLLNTEAFF
CDR3 DNA: TGCGCCAGCAGCCCGGGACTCTTGAACACTGAAGCTTTCTTT

V gene: TRBV7-2
clone size: .
D gene: TRBD2
J gene: TRBJ2-7
CDR3 protein: CASTQGTSGYEQYF
CDR3 DNA: TGTGCCAGCACCCAGGGGACTAGCGGTTACGAGCAGTACTTC

V gene: TRBV11-2
clone size: .
D gene: TRBD1
J gene: TRBJ2-3
CDR3 protein: CASSVQWTGLSTDTQYF
CDR3 DNA: TGTGCCAGCAGCGTACAGTGGACAGGGTTAAGCACAGATACGCAGTATTTT

V gene: TRBV10-3
clone size: .
D gene: .
J gene: TRBJ1-1
CDR3 protein: CAISGDGNTEAFF
CDR3 DNA: TGTGCCATCAGTGGCGACGGGAACACTGAAGCTTTCTTT

V gene: TRBV7-9
clone size: .
D gene: TRBD1
J gene: TRBJ2-7
CDR3 protein: CASSGRQGTWEEQYF
CDR3 DNA: TGTGCCAGCAGCGGCCGACAGGGGACCTGGGAGGAGCAGTACTTC

V gene: TRBV4-3
clone size: .
D gene: TRBD1
J gene: TRBJ2-3
CDR3 protein: CASSRQDRGPTDTQYF
CDR3 DNA: TGCGCCAGCAGCCGACAAGACAGGGGGCCTACAGATACGCAGTATTTT

V gene: TRBV7-9
clone size: .
D gene: TRBD2
J gene: TRBJ2-1
CDR3 protein: CASSPSGRASEQFF
CDR3 DNA: TGTGCCAGCAGCCCGAGCGGGAGGGCCTCTGAGCAGTTCTTC

V gene: TRBV18
clone size: .
D gene: TRBD2
J gene: TRBJ2-1
CDR3 protein: CASSGGLVNEQFF
CDR3 DNA: TGTGCCAGCTCAGGGGGACTAGTCAATGAGCAGTTCTTC

V gene: TRBV19
clone size: .
D gene: .
J gene: TRBJ2-3
CDR3 protein: CAAKGVGGDTQYF
CDR3 DNA: TGTGCTGCCAAGGGGGTTGGTGGGGATACGCAGTATTTT

V gene: TRBV7-3
clone size: .
D gene: .
J gene: TRBJ2-5
CDR3 protein: CASSFGPQETQYF
CDR3 DNA: TGTGCCAGCAGCTTTGGACCCCAAGAGACCCAGTACTTC

V gene: TRBV11-2
clone size: many
D gene: .
J gene: TRBJ2-7
CDR3 protein: CASSLRGSSIDEQYF
CDR3 DNA: TGTGCCAGCAGCCTGCGGGGATCCAGCATCGACGAGCAGTACTTC

V gene: TRBV4-1
clone size: .
D gene: .
J gene: TRBJ2-5
CDR3 protein: CASSQVGGTQYF
CDR3 DNA: TGCGCCAGCAGCCAAGTGGGCGGGACCCAGTACTTC

V gene: TRBV6-5
clone size: .
D gene: .
J gene: TRBJ1-1
CDR3 protein: CASSYGGLMNTEAFF
CDR3 DNA: TGTGCCAGCAGTTATGGGGGACTCATGAACACTGAAGCTTTCTTT

V gene: TRBV7-2
clone size: .
D gene: .
J gene: TRBJ2-5
CDR3 protein: CASSTGATQYF
CDR3 DNA: TGTGCCAGCAGCACGGGCGCGACCCAGTACTTC

V gene: TRBV18
clone size: .
D gene: TRBD1
J gene: TRBJ1-1
CDR3 protein: CASSPLGQGNTEAFF
CDR3 DNA: TGTGCCAGCTCACCACTGGGACAGGGGAACACTGAAGCTTTCTTT

V gene: TRBV15
clone size: .
D gene: .
J gene: TRBJ1-4
CDR3 protein: CATSSQGLNEKLFF
CDR3 DNA: TGTGCCACCAGCAGTCAGGGTCTTAATGAAAAACTGTTTTTT